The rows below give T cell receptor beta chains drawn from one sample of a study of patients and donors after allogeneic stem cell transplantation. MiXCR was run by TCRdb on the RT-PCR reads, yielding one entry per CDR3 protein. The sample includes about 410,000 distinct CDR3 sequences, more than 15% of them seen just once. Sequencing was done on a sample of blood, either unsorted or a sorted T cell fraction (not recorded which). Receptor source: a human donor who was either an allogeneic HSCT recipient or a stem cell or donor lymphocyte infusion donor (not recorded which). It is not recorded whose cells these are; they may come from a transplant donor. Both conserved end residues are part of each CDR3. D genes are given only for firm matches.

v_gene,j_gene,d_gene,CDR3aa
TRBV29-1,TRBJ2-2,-,CSVEVQPNTGELFF
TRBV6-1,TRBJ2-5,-,CASTRLGDKRETQYF
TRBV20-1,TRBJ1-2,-,CSARTLNGYTF
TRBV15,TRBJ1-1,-,CATSSAQPEAFF
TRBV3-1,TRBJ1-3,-,CASSRDRGNTIYF
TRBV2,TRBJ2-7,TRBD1,CASVPGGTGSYEQYF
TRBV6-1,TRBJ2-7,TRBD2,CASSETRRGGFYEQYF
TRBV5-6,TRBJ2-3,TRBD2,CASSLAAPSGGTQYF
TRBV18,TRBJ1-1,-,CASSPIPGEAFF
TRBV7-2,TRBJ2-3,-,CASSPLETDTQYF
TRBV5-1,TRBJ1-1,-,CASSSLGRRRDTEAFF
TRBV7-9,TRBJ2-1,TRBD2,CASSQGLEEQFF
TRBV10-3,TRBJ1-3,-,CAISEGNTIYF
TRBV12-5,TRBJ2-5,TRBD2,CASGWGGETQYF
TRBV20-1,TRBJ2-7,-,CSARVVYEQYF
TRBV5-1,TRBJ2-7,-,CASSLAGQSRSEQYF
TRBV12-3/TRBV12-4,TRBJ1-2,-,CASSFLDNYGYTF
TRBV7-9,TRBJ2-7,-,CASSERQYSYEQYF
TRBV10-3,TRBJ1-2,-,CVISLGLTYGYTF
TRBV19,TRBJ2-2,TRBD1,CASSIERMGDRGNTGELFF
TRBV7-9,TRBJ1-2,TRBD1,CASSFPRTGGYTF
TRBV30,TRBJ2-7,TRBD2,CAWTKRGPSYEQYF
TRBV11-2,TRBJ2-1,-,CASSLSPTYNEQFF
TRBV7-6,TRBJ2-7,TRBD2,CASSPQREGSSYEQYF
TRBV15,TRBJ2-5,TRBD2,CATSRLAGGIETQYF
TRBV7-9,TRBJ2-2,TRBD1,CASSSTGHGELFF
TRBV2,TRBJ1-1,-,CASSVPDGCTEAFF
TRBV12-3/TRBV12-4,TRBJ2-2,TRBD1,CASSCSGTGGETGELFF
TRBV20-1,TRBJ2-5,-,CSARDPPKTGETQYF
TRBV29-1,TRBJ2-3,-,CSVQQGDRYF
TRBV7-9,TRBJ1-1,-,CASSFSNFGLNTEAFF
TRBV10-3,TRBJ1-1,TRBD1,CAIRDRGLTEAFF
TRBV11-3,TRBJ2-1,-,CASSFFRQTYNEQFF
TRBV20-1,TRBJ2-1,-,CSARSRQVYNEQFF
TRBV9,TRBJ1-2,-,CASTKEGSYTF
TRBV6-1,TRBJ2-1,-,CASRLGQYNEQFF
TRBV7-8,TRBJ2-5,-,CASSSLKQEETQYF
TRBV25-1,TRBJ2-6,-,CASSGQRHPDGPGANVLTF
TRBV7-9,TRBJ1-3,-,CASSFPPGQDAGNTIYF
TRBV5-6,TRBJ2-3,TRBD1,CASSFRGRLDTQYF
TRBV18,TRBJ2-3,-,CASSPVLATVTDTQYF
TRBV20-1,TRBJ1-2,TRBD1,CSARGHRGHYGYTF
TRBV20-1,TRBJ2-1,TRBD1,CRMAGQVSSEQFF
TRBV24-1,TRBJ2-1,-,CATSPHRGPAADEQFF
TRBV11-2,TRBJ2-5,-,CASSLVGGRFETQYF
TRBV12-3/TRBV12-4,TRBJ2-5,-,CASSLTGANQETQYF